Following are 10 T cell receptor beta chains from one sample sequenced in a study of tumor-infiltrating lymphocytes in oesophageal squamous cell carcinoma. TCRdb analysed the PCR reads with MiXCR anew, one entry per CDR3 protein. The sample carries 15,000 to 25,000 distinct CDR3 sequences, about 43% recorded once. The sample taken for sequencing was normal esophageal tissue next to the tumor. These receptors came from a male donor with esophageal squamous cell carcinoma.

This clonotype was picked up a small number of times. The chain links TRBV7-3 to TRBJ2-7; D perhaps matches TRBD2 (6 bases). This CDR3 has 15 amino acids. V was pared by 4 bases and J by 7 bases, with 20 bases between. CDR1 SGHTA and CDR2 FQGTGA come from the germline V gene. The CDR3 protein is CASSSGRDLHNEQYF. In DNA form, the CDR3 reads TGTGCCAGCAGCTCCGGGCGGGACCTACACAATGAGCAGTACTTC.

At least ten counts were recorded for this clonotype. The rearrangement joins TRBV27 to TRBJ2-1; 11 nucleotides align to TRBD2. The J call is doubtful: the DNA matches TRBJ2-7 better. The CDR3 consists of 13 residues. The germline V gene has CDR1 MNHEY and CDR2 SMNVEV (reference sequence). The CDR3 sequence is CASIRLAGGEQYF. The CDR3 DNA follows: TGTGCCAGCATTAGGCTAGCGGGAGGCGAGCAGTACTTC.

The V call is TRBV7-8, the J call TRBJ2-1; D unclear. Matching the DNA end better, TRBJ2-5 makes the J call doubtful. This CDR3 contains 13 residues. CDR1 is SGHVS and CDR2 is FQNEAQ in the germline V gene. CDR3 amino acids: CASSFSGGETQYF. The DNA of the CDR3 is TGTGCCAGCAGCTTTTCGGGCGGAGAGACCCAGTACTTC.

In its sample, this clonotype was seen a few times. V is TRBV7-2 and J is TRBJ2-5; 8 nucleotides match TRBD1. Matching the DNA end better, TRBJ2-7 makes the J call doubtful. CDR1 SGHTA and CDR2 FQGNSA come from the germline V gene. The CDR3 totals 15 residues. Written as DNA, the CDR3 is TGTGCCAGCAGCTTAGTAGGGACAGGTTCCTACGAGCAGTACTTC. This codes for CASSLVGTGSYEQYF.

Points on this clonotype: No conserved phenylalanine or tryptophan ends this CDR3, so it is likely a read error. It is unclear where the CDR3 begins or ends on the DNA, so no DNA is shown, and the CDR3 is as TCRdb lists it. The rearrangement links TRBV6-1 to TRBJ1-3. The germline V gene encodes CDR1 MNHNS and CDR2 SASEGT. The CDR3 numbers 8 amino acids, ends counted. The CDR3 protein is CASSQGLA.

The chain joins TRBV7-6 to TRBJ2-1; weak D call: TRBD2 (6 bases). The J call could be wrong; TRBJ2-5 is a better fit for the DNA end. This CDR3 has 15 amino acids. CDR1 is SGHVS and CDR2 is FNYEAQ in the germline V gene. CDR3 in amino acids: CASSPRETDGETQYF. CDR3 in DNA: TGTGCCAGCAGCCCCCGGGAGACAGATGGAGAGACCCAGTACTTC.

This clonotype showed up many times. Written as DNA, the CDR3 is TGTGCCAGCCATAGGGGGGAGCAGTACTTC. It is translated as CASHRGEQYF. The rearrangement links TRBV2 to TRBJ2-5; the D call may be TRBD1 or TRBD2 (6 bases each). V lost 8 bases, J lost 11 bases, and 12 bases lay in between. This CDR3 is built from 10 residues. Germline CDR1 is SNHLY and CDR2 is FYNNEI.

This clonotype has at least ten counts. The CDR3 region has the DNA TGTGCCAGCAGTTCGACGACAGGGGGGGCAGCTGAAGCTTTCTTT. As protein: CASSSTTGGAAEAFF. The rearrangement links TRBV12-3 or TRBV12-4 to TRBJ1-1; 9 bases line up with TRBD1. This CDR3 is built from 15 residues. V trimming: 4 bases; J trimming: 6 bases; junction bases outside the gene matches: 9.

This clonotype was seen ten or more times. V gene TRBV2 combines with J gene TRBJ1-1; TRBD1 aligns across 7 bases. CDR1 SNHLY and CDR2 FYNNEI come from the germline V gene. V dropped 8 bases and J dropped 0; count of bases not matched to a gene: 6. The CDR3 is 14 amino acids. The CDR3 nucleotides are TGTGCCAGCGAAAAACAGGGGATGAACACTGAAGCTTTCTTT. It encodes CASEKQGMNTEAFF. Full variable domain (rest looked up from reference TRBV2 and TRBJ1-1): EPEVTQTPSHQVTQMGQEVILRCVPISNHLYFYWYRQILGQKVEFLVSFYNNEISEKSEIFDDQFSVERPDGSNFTLKIRSTKLEDSAMYFCASEKQGMNTEAFFGQGTRLTVV.

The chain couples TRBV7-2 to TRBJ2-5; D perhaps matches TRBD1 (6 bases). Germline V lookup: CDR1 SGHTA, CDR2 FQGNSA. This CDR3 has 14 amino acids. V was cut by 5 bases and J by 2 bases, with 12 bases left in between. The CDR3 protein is CASSSGQRQETQYF. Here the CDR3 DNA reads TGTGCCAGCAGCAGTGGACAGCGACAAGAGACCCAGTACTTC.